The 11 T cell receptor beta chains presented below share a single source sample, sequenced in a study of pediatric ulcerative colitis. Method: immunoSEQ multiplex PCR; TCRdb's copy keeps in-frame clones and lacks some. This table holds about 34,000 clones, roughly four fifths found once. One to two pinch biopsies were taken from the rectum during colonoscopy. Sequenced material: gut tissue. These receptors all come from a boy between 5 and 17 years old with severe ulcerative colitis.

This rearrangement joins TRBV19 to TRBJ2-7; D not certain. Trimming took off 5 bases at V and 0 bases at J, with 8 bases between the two ends. CDR1 LNHDA and CDR2 SQIVND come from the germline V gene (reference sequence). CDR3 length: 13 residues. For the CDR3, the DNA is TGTGCCAGTAGTCCGGGTGGCTCCTACGAGCAGTACTTC. It specifies CASSPGGSYEQYF.

The rearrangement uses TRBV7-6 and TRBJ2-5; TRBD1 or TRBD2 may be the D gene (5 bases each). V lost 1 base to trimming and J lost 2 bases, with 14 bases between them. From germline, CDR1 is SGHVS and CDR2 FNYEAQ. This CDR3 contains 16 residues. The CDR3 spells CASSLEPPGQQETQYF. The CDR3 coding sequence is TGTGCCAGCAGCTTAGAACCACCGGGGCAACAAGAGACCCAGTACTTC.

This clone was observed once. The chain joins TRBV9 to TRBJ1-4; 11 bases align to TRBD1. The germline CDR1 and CDR2 sequences are SGDLS and YYNGEE. The ends lost 2 bases at V and 7 bases at J; junction bases unmatched: 1. The CDR3 has 14 residues. The CDR3 coding sequence is TGTGCCAGCAGCGTGGGGACAGGGGGTGAAAAACTGTTTTTT. Amino acids: CASSVGTGGEKLFF.

The chain joins TRBV7-8 to TRBJ2-2; D call uncertain. The germline gives CDR1 SGHVS, CDR2 FQNEAQ. The V and J ends lost 6 bases and 5 bases respectively, with 7 bases between them. CDR3 size: 12 residues. DNA of the CDR3: TGTGCCAGCAGGCCCTTTACCGGGGAGCTGTTTTTT. Residues: CASRPFTGELFF.

This clone was counted only a few times. V is TRBV5-1 and J is TRBJ1-5; D may be TRBD1 (6 bases). This CDR3 is built from 15 residues. Between the trimmed V and J ends, which lost 2 bases and 2 bases, there was a span of 11 bases. Germline CDR1 is SGHRS and CDR2 is YFSETQ. CDR3 sequence: CASSLGGDRNQPQHF. Here the CDR3 DNA reads TGCGCCAGCAGCTTAGGGGGAGATCGCAATCAGCCCCAGCATTTT.

This chain links TRBV19 with TRBJ1-5; D is uncertain. Germline V lookup: CDR1 LNHDA, CDR2 SQIVND (reference sequence). This CDR3 is 17 amino acids long. Trimming took 2 bases from V and 5 from J, leaving 19 bases between them. This CDR3 reads CASSIIGGGVRDQPQHF. The CDR3 nucleotides read TGTGCCAGTAGTATAATTGGAGGAGGAGTTAGGGATCAGCCCCAGCATTTT.

This clone appeared a few times. This rearrangement joins TRBV7-7 to TRBJ2-2, with 11 bases aligning to TRBD1. V shed 2 bases, J shed 6 bases, and the junction held 5 bases outside the gene matches. Looked up from germline, CDR1 is SSHAT and CDR2 is FNYEAQ (reference sequence). This CDR3 comprises 16 residues. In DNA form, the CDR3 reads TGTGCCAGCAGCTTACAAACGGGACAGGGGGCCGGGGAGCTGTTTTTT. Protein: CASSLQTGQGAGELFF.

This clone has only a few counts. The chain has TRBV19 and TRBJ1-1; D is unclear. Germline V gene lookup returns CDR1 LNHDA and CDR2 SQIVND (reference sequence). V lost 5 bases, J lost 2 bases, and 12 bases lay in between. CDR3 length: 14 amino acids. The CDR3 loop reads CASSFQTGNTEAFF. The CDR3 DNA reads as TGTGCCAGTAGTTTCCAGACGGGAAACACTGAAGCTTTCTTT.

The chain has TRBV4-1 and TRBJ2-3, with D perhaps TRBD2 (7 bases). CDR3 length: 14 residues. Germline CDR1 MGHRA, CDR2 YSYEKL. V was pared by 7 bases and J by 5 bases, with 16 bases between. The CDR3 nucleotides read TGCGCCAGCAAAGAGGGGGGGGGCGGAGATACGCAGTATTTT. Translating it yields CASKEGGGGDTQYF.

This clone was observed once. The V gene is TRBV28, the J gene TRBJ1-2, with D possibly TRBD1 on 6 matching bases. Trimming pared 8 bases from V and 1 base from J, leaving 17 bases between. Germline CDR1 and CDR2: MDHEN and SYDVKM. This CDR3 comprises 15 residues. CDR3 sequence (DNA): TGTGCCAGCCGGCCCTACAGGGTTGATAACTATGGCTACACCTTC. It is translated as CASRPYRVDNYGYTF.

The chain recombines TRBV27 with TRBJ2-2; TRBD2 is a possible D gene (6 bases). With 8 bases removed from V and 6 bases from J, the gap between germline ends came to 19 bases. Germline V lookup: CDR1 MNHEY, CDR2 SMNVEV (reference sequence). This CDR3 has 15 amino acids. CDR3 sequence (DNA): TGTGCCAGCCGCGGGGTCGGGGCCGGAGCCGGGGAGCTGTTTTTT. Protein product: CASRGVGAGAGELFF.